The 21 T cell receptor beta chains reported below all come from one sample, sequenced in a study of CD8 T cells in ankylosing spondylitis. In TCRdb, the 5' RACE reads were re-called with MiXCR into one record per CDR3 protein. This sample yields 250,000 to 400,000 distinct CDR3 sequences, of which 9.5% to 13% are seen a single time; 8% to 9.5% belongs to the top ten. Sequencing was done on a sample of blood, either unsorted or a sorted T cell fraction (not recorded which). The receptor source for this set is a female donor with ankylosing spondylitis or in good health (not recorded which).

This chain uses TRBV5-5 with TRBJ2-3; D perhaps matches TRBD2 (5 bases). Trimming shortened V by 4 bases and J by 2 bases, and 14 bases separated the two germline ends. This CDR3 is built from 15 residues. Germline V gene lookup returns CDR1 SGHKS and CDR2 YYEKEE (reference sequence). CDR3 DNA: TGTGCCAGCAGCATCATCACGAGGGCCACAGATACGCAGTATTTT. Protein sequence: CASSIITRATDTQYF.

The chain is built from TRBV7-2 and TRBJ2-2; the D is unclear. Germline lookup yields CDR1 SGHTA and CDR2 FQGNSA. V was pared by 7 bases and J by 0 bases, with 12 bases between. The CDR3 totals 15 residues. The CDR3: CASNSALANTGELFF. The DNA of the CDR3 is TGTGCCAGCAACTCAGCCTTGGCGAACACCGGGGAGCTGTTTTTT.

This clonotype appeared many times. The DNA for the CDR3 is TGTGCCAGCAGTTCCCACGGGGCGGTCACTGAAGCTTTCTTT. Amino acids: CASSSHGAVTEAFF. The chain couples TRBV27 to TRBJ1-1; tentatively, D is TRBD1 (5 bases). Germline V gives CDR1 MNHEY, CDR2 SMNVEV (reference sequence). V shed 4 bases and J shed 4 bases, with 13 bases lying between them. There are 14 residues in the CDR3.

A single count supports this clonotype. This may be a read error: a much more frequent sequence differs by one nucleotide. CDR3 in DNA: TGTGCCAGCAGTGAGCGGAAACCGGGAGCTAATGAAATACTGTTTTTT. Encoded protein: CASSERKPGANEILFF. The chain employs TRBV6-1 and TRBJ1-4; D unclear. The CDR3 has 16 amino acids. From germline, CDR1 is MNHNS and CDR2 SASEGT.

This clonotype was seen more than once but under ten times. The chain joins TRBV28 to TRBJ2-1, with 7 bases that match TRBD1. Germline V CDR1 and CDR2: MDHEN, SYDVKM. J was trimmed by 6 bases and V by 5 bases; bases with no gene match: 10. This CDR3 is 15 amino acids long. The CDR3 DNA follows: TGTGCCAGCAGTCACCAGGGGGAACGGATCAATGAGCAGTTCTTC. Its translation is CASSHQGERINEQFF.

Points on this clonotype: It may be a read error: a sequence one base away is much more abundant. V is TRBV27 and J is TRBJ2-3; tentatively, D is TRBD1 (5 bases). Trimming shortened V by 10 bases and J by 6 bases, and 14 bases separated the two germline ends. The CDR3 has 12 amino acids. Germline CDR1 and CDR2: MNHEY and SMNVEV (reference sequence). Here the CDR3 DNA reads TGTGCCACCAGACAGACTGCCGATACGCAGTATTTT. This sequence encodes CATRQTADTQYF.

This clonotype occurred a few times. The chain joins TRBV13 to TRBJ2-7; 8 bases map to TRBD2. Germline lookup yields CDR1 PRHDT and CDR2 FYEKMQ (reference sequence). The trim removed 4 bases at V and 2 bases at J, leaving 7 bases unmatched. CDR3 length: 15 amino acids. CDR3 DNA sequence: TGTGCCAGCAGCTCCCCTAGCGGGCCCCCCTACGAGCAGTACTTC. Its translation: CASSSPSGPPYEQYF.

This clonotype was recorded a few times. This chain connects TRBV30 to TRBJ2-1, with a tentative D call TRBD1 (5 bases). CDR1 is GTSNPN, CDR2 SVGIG, per germline (reference sequence). There are 14 residues in the CDR3. The germline V and J ends were trimmed by 0 bases and 9 bases, with 15 bases remaining between them. Here the CDR3 DNA reads TGTGCCTGGAGTGTAGGGTCAGGGTCAGGTGAGCAGTTCTTC. Residues: CAWSVGSGSGEQFF.

This clonotype was found many times. The chain employs TRBV12-3 or TRBV12-4 and TRBJ1-5; the match to TRBD1 covers 7 bases. This CDR3 contains 14 residues. Losses at the gene ends were 6 bases for V and 1 base for J; bases not matched to a gene: 3. CDR3 sequence: CASREGGSNQPQHF. Written as DNA, the CDR3 is TGTGCCAGCAGGGAAGGGGGCAGCAATCAGCCCCAGCATTTT.

This clonotype has at least ten counts. The J gene is TRBJ1-4, the V gene TRBV5-1; no reliable D call. Germline loops: CDR1 SGHRS, CDR2 YFSETQ. V was clipped by 2 bases and J by 4 bases, with 12 bases between them. This CDR3 is built from 15 residues. CDR3 in amino acids: CASSFGRQINEKLFF. CDR3 sequence (DNA): TGCGCCAGCAGCTTTGGTCGGCAGATTAATGAAAAACTGTTTTTT.

This clonotype was observed a handful of times. This chain connects TRBV12-3 or TRBV12-4 to TRBJ2-5, with D hard to call. This CDR3 contains 13 residues. Deletions cut 6 bases from V and 4 bases from J, with 12 bases between. The CDR3 region is CASSPRWVETQYF. In DNA, the CDR3 is TGTGCCAGCAGCCCCCGGTGGGTAGAGACCCAGTACTTC.

This clonotype showed up many times. V and J are TRBV28 and TRBJ2-3; 10 nucleotides line up with TRBD2. Per germline, CDR1 MDHEN and CDR2 SYDVKM. The CDR3 is 11 amino acids. V shed 10 bases and J 8 bases; nucleotides not matched to a gene: 3. Written as DNA, the CDR3 is TGTGCCAACGAGCGGGAGGGTACGCAGTATTTT. Amino acids: CANEREGTQYF. Based on the CDR3 plus reference TRBV28 and TRBJ2-3, the full variable domain is DVKVTQSSRYLVKRTGEKVFLECVQDMDHENMFWYRQDPGLGLRLIYFSYDVKMKEKGDIPEGYSVSREKKERFSLILESASTNQTSMYLCANEREGTQYFGPGTRLTVL.

This clonotype was observed at least ten times. The CDR3 bases are TGCAGTGCTAGAGATCCCCCGGATAAGCAGTACTTC. Its protein product is CSARDPPDKQYF. The chain joins TRBV20-1 to TRBJ2-7, with D hard to call. CDR1 is DFQATT and CDR2 is SNEGSKA in the germline V gene (reference sequence). Trimming left V 0 bases short and J 8 bases short, with 11 bases between. This CDR3 region has 12 residues.

This clonotype came up many times. This chain uses TRBV10-3 with TRBJ2-7; 7 positions agree with TRBD1. The CDR3 spans 14 residues. CDR1 is ENHRY, CDR2 SYGVKD, per germline. V trimming: 5 bases; J trimming: 5 bases; junction bases outside the gene matches: 9. The CDR3 DNA is TGTGCCATCAGTCTCGAAACGACAGGGAACGAGCAGTACTTC. Its translation: CAISLETTGNEQYF.

This clonotype occurred many times. The chain uses TRBV20-1 and TRBJ1-2, with TRBD1 as a possible D gene (5 bases). The V gene's germline CDR1 is DFQATT and CDR2 SNEGSKA (reference sequence). The CDR3 sequence is 15 residues long. V was cut by 0 bases and J by 7 bases, with 18 bases left in between. CDR3 residues: CSAREPGLRVGGYTF. The CDR3 DNA follows: TGCAGTGCTAGAGAACCGGGACTCAGGGTCGGTGGCTACACCTTC.

Many counts were recorded for this clonotype. The chain has TRBV7-8 and TRBJ1-4, with D possibly TRBD1 on 6 matching bases. Germline V gene lookup returns CDR1 SGHVS and CDR2 FQNEAQ. Trimming removed 5 bases at V and 8 bases at J, with 21 bases between. CDR3 size: 16 residues. CDR3 sequence reads: CASSPHRVMLGEKLFF. The CDR3 coding sequence is TGTGCCAGCAGCCCACACAGGGTTATGCTCGGCGAAAAACTGTTTTTT.

This clonotype has more than one count but fewer than ten. The chain combines TRBV10-3 with TRBJ2-6, with 7 bases identical to TRBD1. This CDR3 region has 14 residues. The V and J ends lost 5 bases and 2 bases, in that order; junction bases with no gene match: 0. Germline V gives CDR1 ENHRY, CDR2 SYGVKD. As DNA, the CDR3 is TGTGCCATCAGTACAGGGGCTGGGGCCAACGTCCTGACTTTC. It encodes CAISTGAGANVLTF.

This clonotype was recorded at least ten times. V gene TRBV20-1 combines with J gene TRBJ2-1, with TRBD2 identical over 9 bases. Looked up from germline, CDR1 is DFQATT and CDR2 is SNEGSKA (reference sequence). J was trimmed by 9 bases and V by 3 bases; bases with no gene match: 12. The CDR3 runs 15 residues. CDR3 region: CSASSGTSFGLEQFF. CDR3 DNA sequence: TGCAGTGCTAGTTCCGGGACTAGCTTTGGTCTTGAGCAGTTCTTC.

This clonotype was counted at least ten times. The J gene is TRBJ2-1, the V gene TRBV29-1; TRBD2 aligns across 7 bases. Germline V gene sequence: CDR1 SQVTM, CDR2 ANQGSEA. The J segment lost 8 bases and the V segment lost 4 bases, leaving 8 bases of the junction unmatched. The CDR3 consists of 13 residues. This CDR3 is CSVGFTSDDEQFF. In DNA form, the CDR3 reads TGCAGCGTTGGATTCACTAGCGACGATGAGCAGTTCTTC.

The chain combines TRBV12-3 or TRBV12-4 with TRBJ1-1; unclear D gene. Trimming stripped 6 bases from V and 11 bases from J, with 10 bases between. There are 10 residues in the CDR3. The CDR3 bases are TGTGCCAGCAGCCGCGGAACGGCTTTCTTT. Protein: CASSRGTAFF.

This clonotype appeared a few times. The V gene is TRBV7-2, the J gene TRBJ1-1; D is possibly TRBD1 (6 bases). Germline assignment: CDR1 SGHTA and CDR2 FQGNSA. V lost 2 bases and J lost 3, with 16 bases in between. The CDR3 runs to 16 residues. The CDR3 spells CASSLTGWGGDTEAFF. The CDR3 DNA is TGTGCCAGCAGCTTAACAGGGTGGGGAGGGGACACTGAAGCTTTCTTT.